These 31 T cell receptor beta chains share one sample of origin, sequenced in a study of cytomegalovirus exposure and HLA in healthy donors. This PCR relied on a set of 60 Vbeta primers and 13 Jbeta primers. The method was immunoSEQ multiplex PCR; TCRdb's version includes in-frame clones alone and lacks a portion of them. The table has around 120,000 clones, over 75% seen once. The specimen sequenced was PBMCs. Receptors were obtained from a human donor in good health.

The V gene is TRBV7-9, the J gene TRBJ1-4, with a possible D match to TRBD1 (6 bases). Trimming took 3 bases from V and 7 from J, leaving 15 bases between them. The CDR3 has 15 residues. Germline CDR1 SEHNR, CDR2 FQNEAQ (reference sequence). The CDR3 DNA sequence: TGTGCCAGCAGCTTTGCCCCCGAAGGGGGTGAAAAACTGTTTTTT. The encoded protein is CASSFAPEGGEKLFF.

Of note for this clone: Other DNA sequences of this sample code for an identical CDR3. The chain carries TRBV7-9 and TRBJ1-2, with TRBD1 identical over 9 bases. Germline V gives CDR1 SEHNR, CDR2 FQNEAQ (reference sequence). V shed 3 bases and J 4 bases; nucleotides not matched to a gene: 6. The CDR3 runs to 15 residues. The CDR3 spells CASSFSDRGPYGYTF. The CDR3 DNA is TGTGCCAGCAGCTTTTCGGACAGGGGACCCTATGGCTACACCTTC.

The rearrangement links TRBV12-5 to TRBJ2-3; D is perhaps TRBD1 (5 bases). The CDR3 contains 11 residues. The V end was cut by 6 bases, the J end by 7 bases, with 8 bases between. Per the germline V gene, CDR1 is LGHNT and CDR2 is FRNRAP. The CDR3 region is CASGPGYTQYF. CDR3 sequence (DNA): TGTGCTAGTGGCCCAGGGTATACGCAGTATTTT.

The chain has TRBV5-1 and TRBJ2-1; 16 nucleotides line up with TRBD2. Germline CDR1 SGHRS, CDR2 YFSETQ. This CDR3 comprises 17 residues. The V gene end was trimmed by 2 bases and the J gene end by 7 bases; junction bases not matched to a gene: 6. This chain's CDR3 is CASSFGTSGRAGNEQFF. The CDR3, as DNA: TGCGCCAGCAGCTTCGGGACTAGCGGGAGGGCGGGAAATGAGCAGTTCTTC.

J is TRBJ1-2 and V is TRBV29-1; 10 nucleotides align to TRBD1. CDR1 SQVTM and CDR2 ANQGSEA come from the germline V gene. Trimming at V came to 6 bases and at J to 4 bases, leaving 8 bases not matched to a gene. CDR3 length: 14 residues. The CDR3 nucleotides are TGCAGCGTCTCGACAGGGGGCGCACCCTATGGCTACACCTTC. It specifies CSVSTGGAPYGYTF.

The rearrangement links TRBV5-1 to TRBJ2-3, with D possibly TRBD2 on 5 matching bases. This CDR3 has 13 amino acids. Deletions cut 7 bases from V and 3 bases from J, with 12 bases between. CDR1 and CDR2 (germline): SGHRS, YFSETQ. CDR3 sequence: CASGRGSTDTQYF. CDR3 bases: TGCGCCAGCGGAAGAGGGAGTACAGATACGCAGTATTTT.

The V and J genes are TRBV5-1 and TRBJ1-5, with 7 bases identical to TRBD1. The CDR3 is 15 residues long. The germline V gene has CDR1 SGHRS and CDR2 YFSETQ. V was pared by 0 bases and J by 3 bases, with 3 bases of the junction left unmatched. The CDR3 region has the DNA TGCGCCAGCAGCTTGGACGACAGGGCCAATCAGCCCCAGCATTTT. Translation: CASSLDDRANQPQHF.

This sequence joins TRBV18 and TRBJ2-5; 8 bases agree with TRBD2. Germline loops: CDR1 KGHSH, CDR2 LQKENI. The CDR3 contains 15 residues. V lost 5 bases, J lost 1 base, and 6 bases stayed unmatched. The CDR3 is CASSVQLAAQETQYF. For the CDR3, the DNA is TGTGCCAGCTCAGTACAACTAGCGGCCCAAGAGACCCAGTACTTC.

The chain carries TRBV7-8 and TRBJ2-5; TRBD2 agrees at 7 bases. This CDR3 is built from 16 residues. Germline values: CDR1 SGHVS, CDR2 FQNEAQ. J lost 4 bases, V lost 7 bases, and 15 bases had no gene match. This CDR3 reads CASTPQGRGLRETQYF. The CDR3, as DNA: TGTGCCAGCACGCCCCAAGGGAGGGGCCTTCGAGAGACCCAGTACTTC.

In its sample, this clone was seen once. The CDR3 DNA reads as TGCGCCAGCAGCCAAACCGGGACATCGAACACCGGGGAGCTGTTTTTT. Amino acid sequence: CASSQTGTSNTGELFF. This rearrangement joins TRBV5-1 to TRBJ2-2; tentatively, D is TRBD1 (6 bases). The germline gives CDR1 SGHRS, CDR2 YFSETQ. Trimming shortened V by 4 bases and J by 0 bases, and 13 bases separated the two germline ends. This CDR3 is built from 16 residues.

The gene calls are TRBV4-2 and TRBJ2-7, with TRBD2 matching 7 bases. Germline values: CDR1 LGHNA, CDR2 YNFKEQ. The CDR3 covers 16 residues. The trim removed 0 bases at V and 3 bases at J, leaving 8 bases unmatched. The CDR3 DNA sequence: TGTGCCAGCAGCCAAGAACTTGGCGGGGGAAACTACGAGCAGTACTTC. Amino acid sequence: CASSQELGGGNYEQYF.

The chain recombines TRBV28 with TRBJ2-7; D possibly corresponds to TRBD1 (5 bases). Trimming removed 6 bases at V and 6 bases at J, with 15 bases between. The CDR3 spans 13 residues. CDR1 MDHEN and CDR2 SYDVKM come from the germline V gene. The CDR3 sequence is CASSPAVGAEQYF. The CDR3 DNA reads TGTGCCAGCAGCCCTGCCGTTGGGGCCGAGCAGTACTTC.

V is TRBV6-5 and J is TRBJ2-1, with D possibly matching TRBD1 (6 bases). The CDR3 is made up of 14 amino acids. V lost 5 bases and J 5 bases, leaving 13 bases between the germline ends. Germline CDR1 MNHEY, CDR2 SVGAGI. The CDR3 sequence: CASSPPWDNNEQFF. Here the CDR3 DNA reads TGTGCCAGCAGTCCTCCTTGGGACAACAATGAGCAGTTCTTC.

V gene TRBV4-1 combines with J gene TRBJ2-5; D remains unclear. The CDR3 contains 17 residues. Trimming shortened V by 0 bases and J by 4 bases, and 18 bases separated the two germline ends. Germline CDR1 and CDR2: MGHRA and YSYEKL. CDR3 residues: CASSQDKGLPSGETQYF. In DNA form, the CDR3 reads TGCGCCAGCAGCCAAGATAAAGGCCTCCCCTCGGGAGAGACCCAGTACTTC.

As regards this clone: A read error is likely, as this CDR3 ends without the conserved phenylalanine or tryptophan. The V and J genes are TRBV5-6 and TRBJ2-7, with TRBD2 identical over 9 bases. The CDR3 is made up of 15 amino acids. The germline gives CDR1 SGHDT, CDR2 YYEEEE. V shed 1 base, J shed 5 bases, and the junction held 7 bases outside the gene matches. CDR3 nucleotides: TGTGCCAGCAGCTTGCTTTGGACTAGCGAAAACGAGCAGTACCTC. Its translation: CASSLLWTSENEQYL.

The gene calls are TRBV27 and TRBJ1-2, with 7 bases that match TRBD1. This CDR3 comprises 15 residues. The trim removed 4 bases at V and 1 base at J, leaving 6 bases unmatched. From germline, CDR1 is MNHEY and CDR2 SMNVEV (reference sequence). CDR3 nucleotides: TGTGCCAGCAGTTCCGGGACAGCGGGTAACTATGGCTACACCTTC. Its protein product is CASSSGTAGNYGYTF.

The chain joins TRBV9 to TRBJ2-1, with 8 bases fitting TRBD2. The J segment lost 7 bases and the V segment lost 0 bases, leaving 6 bases of the junction unmatched. Germline lookup yields CDR1 SGDLS and CDR2 YYNGEE. The CDR3 spans 15 residues. DNA of the CDR3: TGTGCCAGCAGCGTAGGGGGACTAGGGTGGAATGAGCAGTTCTTC. Protein product: CASSVGGLGWNEQFF.

The chain couples TRBV5-1 to TRBJ1-1; 8 bases are a match to TRBD1. Germline V gives CDR1 SGHRS, CDR2 YFSETQ. The CDR3 has 15 residues. Trimming at V came to 4 bases and at J to 3 bases, leaving 8 bases not matched to a gene. The chain's CDR3 is CASSPTQGADTEAFF. The DNA for the CDR3 is TGCGCCAGCAGCCCGACGCAGGGGGCGGACACTGAAGCTTTCTTT.

V usage is TRBV2 and J usage is TRBJ2-7; D might be TRBD1 (5 bases). The CDR3 sequence is 17 residues long. V was shortened by 5 bases and J by 2 bases, with 22 bases between the two germline ends. CDR1 and CDR2 from the germline V gene are SNHLY and FYNNEI. CDR3 protein: CASSPPPQGRVAYEQYF. The CDR3 nucleotides are TGTGCCAGCAGTCCTCCTCCGCAGGGTCGGGTCGCCTACGAGCAGTACTTC.

This chain uses TRBV5-1 with TRBJ2-3; 7 positions match TRBD2. Germline V gene lookup returns CDR1 SGHRS and CDR2 YFSETQ. The CDR3 contains 17 residues. Trimming took 0 bases from V and 0 from J; bases not matched to a gene: 7. The CDR3 is CASSLVSGGGSTDTQYF. The CDR3 region has the DNA TGCGCCAGCAGCTTGGTGTCTGGCGGGGGTAGCACAGATACGCAGTATTTT.

This clone showed up just a few times. The rearrangement links TRBV2 to TRBJ2-7; D is possibly TRBD2 (7 bases). The CDR3 sequence is 14 residues long. Germline V lookup: CDR1 SNHLY, CDR2 FYNNEI. The ends were cut back, 9 bases at V and 0 bases at J, with 15 bases in the middle. The CDR3 region has the DNA TGTGCCAGTGGGGGGGACACCAGCTCCTACGAGCAGTACTTC. Translating gives CASGGDTSSYEQYF.

V and J are TRBV28 and TRBJ1-1; D ambiguous. With 3 bases removed from V and 4 bases from J, the gap between germline ends came to 9 bases. The germline V gene encodes CDR1 MDHEN and CDR2 SYDVKM. The CDR3 covers 13 residues. The CDR3 spells CASSFGVTTEAFF. In DNA, the CDR3 is TGTGCCAGCAGTTTCGGGGTTACCACTGAAGCTTTCTTT.

Concerning this clone: At one end, the junction sequence differs from germline, possibly due to a read error. Other nucleotide sequences from this sample produce the same CDR3. The chain uses TRBV7-6 and TRBJ1-4, with D perhaps TRBD1 (5 bases). The germline V gene encodes CDR1 SGHVS and CDR2 FNYEAQ. This CDR3 has 15 residues. DNA for the CDR3: TGTGCCAGCAGCTTATTGTTGGGGGGGGACGAAAAGCTGTTTTTT. It codes for CASSLLLGGDEKLFF.

The chain carries TRBV5-1 and TRBJ1-1; no clear D. Trimming pared 6 bases from V and 4 bases from J, leaving 16 bases between. CDR3 size: 14 residues. CDR1 is SGHRS and CDR2 is YFSETQ in the germline V gene. CDR3 protein: CASKTNGRGTEAFF. As DNA, the CDR3 is TGCGCCAGCAAGACAAACGGCCGTGGCACTGAAGCTTTCTTT.

The J gene is TRBJ1-5, the V gene TRBV5-6, with D perhaps TRBD1 (6 bases). V was pared by 3 bases and J by 7 bases, with 14 bases between. This CDR3 contains 14 residues. Germline CDR1 SGHDT, CDR2 YYEEEE. The CDR3 region has the DNA TGTGCCAGCAGCTCATCAACAGGGTGGCAGCCCCAGCATTTT. It specifies CASSSSTGWQPQHF.

This chain connects TRBV6-5 to TRBJ2-1; 7 nucleotides match TRBD1. V dropped 0 bases and J dropped 10; count of bases not matched to a gene: 12. Germline lookup yields CDR1 MNHEY and CDR2 SVGAGI. The CDR3 runs 16 residues. This CDR3 reads CASSYSRRTGASEQFF. The CDR3 nucleotides are TGTGCCAGCAGTTACTCGCGGAGGACAGGAGCTTCGGAGCAGTTCTTC.

The V call is TRBV28, the J call TRBJ2-2, with D possibly matching TRBD1 (6 bases). Trimming removed 6 bases from V and 2 bases from J, with 13 bases in between. CDR1 is MDHEN and CDR2 is SYDVKM in the germline V gene. The length of the CDR3 is 15 residues. The CDR3 region has the DNA TGTGCCAGCAGCGGTCGGACAGAAAACACCGGGGAGCTGTTTTTT. It codes for CASSGRTENTGELFF.

The chain combines TRBV18 with TRBJ2-3, with 8 bases lining up with TRBD2. Germline-derived CDR1 and CDR2 are KGHSH and LQKENI. The CDR3 is made up of 18 amino acids. The V and J ends lost 2 bases and 0 bases, in that order; junction bases with no gene match: 10. The CDR3 nucleotides are TGTGCCAGCTCACCATCCGAACTAGCGGTTCCTAGCACAGATACGCAGTATTTT. It codes for CASSPSELAVPSTDTQYF.

This chain connects TRBV6-6 to TRBJ1-3; 7 positions agree with TRBD1. J lost 1 base, V lost 5 bases, and 2 bases had no gene match. Germline V gene lookup returns CDR1 MNHNY and CDR2 SVGAGI (reference sequence). The CDR3 sequence is 14 residues long. The CDR3 sequence is CASSPTGSGNTIYF. The CDR3 bases are TGTGCCAGCAGTCCGACAGGGTCTGGAAACACCATATATTTT.

The chain has TRBV30 and TRBJ2-3; TRBD1 matches at 9 bases. The CDR3 covers 15 residues. Germline trimming cut 4 bases from V and 4 bases from J; bases unmatched to any gene: 9. Looked up from germline, CDR1 is GTSNPN and CDR2 is SVGIG (reference sequence). CDR3 loop: CAWTQQGAIADTQYF. The CDR3 DNA reads TGTGCCTGGACTCAACAGGGGGCTATCGCAGATACGCAGTATTTT.

V usage is TRBV28 and J usage is TRBJ1-2; D gene unclear. With 2 bases removed from V and 4 bases from J, the gap between germline ends came to 8 bases. The CDR3 consists of 13 residues. CDR1 and CDR2 from the germline V gene are MDHEN and SYDVKM. The chain's CDR3 is CASSLPSRYGYTF. The CDR3 DNA is TGTGCCAGCAGTTTACCCTCTCGCTATGGCTACACCTTC.